This T cell receptor beta chain was found in a study of cytomegalovirus exposure and HLA in healthy donors (TCRdb year 2017). About the full investigation: According to an earlier analysis of several hundred of the donors, some 170 million T cells yielded roughly 110 million unique TCR beta sequences and 276 Gb of sequence data. An early release that covered about 600 HLA-typed donors contained approximately 300 gigabases of sequencing data and 65 million to 100 million unique TCR sequences. Among the roughly 400 genotyped donors, about 85% belonged to the genetic ancestry cluster associated with self-reported Caucasian donors. The aim of the study was to test whether cataloging public T cell receptors could identify signatures of past pathogen exposure. The study profiled the T cell repertoires of some 610 subjects by immunosequencing and related them to cytomegalovirus serostatus. Along with the approximately 650-subject first cohort, a separate validation cohort of about 110 different subjects was used. To predict cytomegalovirus infection status, the study brought together high-throughput TCR immunosequencing, statistical association of individual TCRs with disease status, and machine learning. A later analysis re-analyzed previously published TCR beta repertoires from 500 to 700 donors and added high-resolution HLA genotyping to study TCR occurrence patterns. The later analysis used no new phenotypic data to find candidate immune exposures, relying instead on TCR beta sequences and their occurrence across donors. To decide whether each TCR beta V gene segment behaved as functional or pseudogenic, an earlier analysis of 587 of the donors relied on high-throughput TCR beta sequencing. Donor age, sex, ethnicity and CMV serostatus were compiled alongside the repertoire data. A later genetic analysis took genome-wide SNP genotypes for about 65% of the 666 donors and used that subset as a discovery cohort. Every discovery cohort repertoire had been produced on one sequencing platform. Both class I and class II loci were covered by HLA typing, at four-digit resolution. The number of typed donors differed by locus: roughly 620-640 for A, B, C, DRB1 and DQB1; approximately 530 for DQA1; fewer than 610 for DPA1; and some 450 for DPB1. Because of strong linkage in the cohort, five DR-DQ haplotypes were treated as single units for association and clustering. Among around 400 genotyped donors of the cohort, an average of approximately 220,000 unique TCR beta nucleotide sequences was sequenced per donor, of which approximately 18% were non-productive. Study-level results and caveats: CMV serostatus was the only immune exposure information available for the cohort. Roughly 17 rarely observed V segments, including chromosome 9 orphons, were excluded from the earlier analysis of about 610 of the donors because counts were too low. The classifier was reported to diagnose cytomegalovirus status with high specificity and sensitivity in both the original cohort and the validation cohort. When HLA alleles, especially DR and DQ, strongly co-occurred, attributing TCR associations to individual alleles was difficult. HLA typing was unavailable for some donors at each locus, so association tests used only the typed subset. A later genetic analysis associated a missense DCLRE1C variant with V-gene and J-gene trimming of TCR beta chains, and an independent cohort replicated the association. A few of the identified cytomegalovirus-associated TCR beta chains were confirmed in vitro to be specific for cytomegalovirus antigens. A later analysis found that HLA-associated TCR beta chains were more clonally expanded and had lower generation probabilities than equally common non-associated chains. A later analysis reported that several top co-occurrence clusters appeared linked to parvovirus B19, influenza, CMV and Epstein-Barr virus. Most TCR sequences were observed very rarely across donors, whereas some public TCRs were present in many individuals. Linkage disequilibrium might explain the correlated functional status among segregating V segments, but an unknown experimental factor could not be ruled out. In a later genetic analysis, fewer N-insertions in productive TCRs were reported among donors in an Asian-associated ancestry cluster than the approximately 710-donor mean. An earlier analysis of approximately 570 of the donors showed that most TCR beta V segments appeared in productive rearrangements either about 87% or about 30% of the time, which broadly matched IMGT annotations. Some IMGT-functional V segments, including TRBV6-2 and TRBV6-3, could not be distinguished by the 87-base-pair reads and were therefore excluded. The authors suggested that the approach could potentially be extended to other disease states and immunological phenotypes. A group of highly shared sequence variants was considered likely to be a technical artifact of the sequencing pipeline. The cohort was sequenced for TCR beta chains only, and without alpha or paired-chain data the features that could be detected were limited. A further reported finding was that TCR beta sequences accurately predicted the HLA-A and HLA-B alleles for most subjects in the first cohort. In a later analysis, the rate of TCR association differed among HLA loci, with DRB1 alleles having the most associated TCRs and HLA-C alleles having the fewest. A later analysis associated 15,000 to 20,000 TCR beta sequences with specific HLA alleles at a false discovery rate of 0.05. Roughly uniform sequencing depth across donors was assumed in presence/absence analyses, although this assumption may not hold. A later analysis found that most CMV-associated TCR beta chains appeared HLA-restricted, with HLA associations seemingly driven largely by CMV exposure. The study listed approximately 150 TCR beta chains as associated with cytomegalovirus.

Details on this clone: Its antigen is still unknown. No much larger clonotype is one base removed from it; base qualities were not supplied.

The CDR3 runs 14 residues from the cysteine to the phenylalanine. Only the CDR3 region is kept as DNA, spanning 42 bases read in frame from base 1. Reading the germline V gene gives CDR1 MGHDK and CDR2 SYGVNS. The V and J ends are trimmed by 7 bases and 6 bases, leaving 13 bases between them. The cohort was made up of 500 to 800 healthy bone marrow donors. At the time of sampling, every cohort member was nominally healthy, though immune exposures that went unrecorded were likely present. The donor was CMV seronegative and belonged to the group of several hundred seronegative cohort members. A peripheral blood sample was collected from each donor, and TCR beta sequencing was performed on peripheral blood mononuclear cells. The Qiagen DNeasy Blood Extraction Kit was used to extract genomic DNA from the blood cell samples. Library preparation employed the immunoSEQ multiplex PCR assay. For the multiplex PCR, a mixture combining 60 forward primers for TCR Vbeta segments and 13 reverse primers for TCR Jbeta segments was used. Amplification of the CDR3 region of rearranged TCR beta genes was performed with a multiplex PCR assay on genomic DNA. The amplified TCR beta libraries were sequenced on the Illumina HiSeq System as 87-base-pair reads. The study's own analysis went as follows. Across the 500 to 700 repertoires, a later analysis counted roughly 84 million unique TCR beta chains, roughly 11 million of which were shared by at least two donors. Raw reads were error-corrected and collapsed into unique sequences with a nearest-neighbor algorithm that merged closely related sequences to remove PCR and sequencing errors. Alignment of CDR3 sequences to IMGT reference sequences was used to assign V, D and J gene segments. For a sequence to be retained, a match of at least six nucleotides to both a V gene segment and a J gene segment was required. Rearrangements were classified as productive when the CDR3 lacked stop codons and remained in frame with V and J, and all other rearrangements were classified as non-productive. CDR3 was defined by IMGT convention, running from the second conserved V-encoded cysteine to the conserved J-encoded phenylalanine. Sequences without an unambiguous match to a single V gene segment were excluded from the earlier analysis of over 500 of the donors. In an earlier analysis of 587 of the donors, a V segment was called functional when productive rearrangements were above 56.7%, and segregating when the standard deviation between donors exceeded 5%. A statistical classification framework was built to diagnose cytomegalovirus status from the catalog of TCR beta chain sequences. In a later analysis, V and J genes were assigned by comparing TCR nucleotide sequences against IMGT/GENE-DB human TR gene sequences. The TCRdist pipeline was used in a later analysis to assign CDR3 sequences and most-parsimonious VDJ recombination scenarios. In a later analysis, every TCR beta chain was defined by the combination of its CDR3 amino acid sequence and its V-gene family, and reads without a unique V-gene family were dropped. As a way to deal with suspected cross-contamination and a sequencing artifact, a later analysis dropped approximately 570 nucleotide sequences that were highly shared and had low generation probability. In a later analysis, a clonal expansion index for each public chain was calculated from normalized within-repertoire ranks of inferred template counts. Generation probabilities in a later analysis came from a VDJ recombination model fitted to out-of-frame rearrangements, and those results were checked against IGoR. Hypergeometric tests were used in a later analysis to score TCR-TCR, TCR-HLA and TCR-CMV co-occurrence, with a repertoire-size bias correction applied to the TCR pairs. False discovery rates were estimated in a later analysis by permuting HLA or CMV assignments 20 times. A later analysis grouped co-occurring TCRs with DBSCAN, adding TCRdist sequence similarity when clustering within HLA-allele-positive subsets. Co-occurrence clustering excluded repertoires with fewer than 30,000 or more than 120,000 public chains, plus five with anomalous nucleotide sharing. What TCRdb holds here is the immuneACCESS table cut down to in-frame rearrangements. Part of the clones is not present; checked against another copy, under half of the missing clones reflect an unresolved V gene, and the others are unexplained. V and J calls and clone size are given by that table; D and trimming were obtained from the DNA. Within this sample are over 50,000 clones, with more than 70% of them counted one time only. Jointly, the top ten make up roughly 1.4% of the sample.

The source of this sequence is a man younger than 35 in good health and CMV-seronegative. Sequenced material: PBMCs. Recombination connected TRBV25-1 to TRBJ1-6; the D gene is perhaps TRBD1, on 6 matching bases. This receptor has the CDR3 CASKTGTFNSPLHF. The nucleotide sequence is TGTGCCAGCAAGACTGGGACATTTAATTCACCCCTCCACTTT.